Below are 14 T cell receptor beta chains sequenced from a single sample in a study of PD-1 blockade in classical Hodgkin lymphoma. All the patients suffered relapse after autologous stem cell transplantation, and brentuximab vedotin exposure differed. This table comes from immunoSEQ multiplex PCR, and its TCRdb copy is limited to in-frame clones, with some not included. The repertoire holds roughly 34,000 clones, with 76% as singletons. The sequencing used peripheral blood mononuclear cells (PBMCs), collected before the second cycle of nivolumab. Receptors were obtained from a human donor with classical Hodgkin lymphoma.

This clone was observed a single time. The CDR3 sequence: CASSSIARGSNQPQHF. DNA of the CDR3: TGTGCCAGCAGCTCTATTGCTCGGGGGAGCAATCAGCCCCAGCATTTT. The V call is TRBV7-7, the J call TRBJ1-5; tentative D call: TRBD1 (5 bases). CDR1 and CDR2 from the germline V gene are SSHAT and FNYEAQ (reference sequence). The CDR3 has 16 residues. The V end was cut by 4 bases, the J end by 1 base, with 14 bases between.

The chain links TRBV5-6 to TRBJ2-5; D is perhaps TRBD2 (6 bases). The CDR3 totals 14 residues. Trimming cost V 0 bases and J 5 bases, with 11 bases left between them. Per germline, CDR1 SGHDT and CDR2 YYEEEE. The CDR3 sequence: CASSLVEGWETQYF. The CDR3 DNA follows: TGTGCCAGCAGCTTGGTGGAGGGTTGGGAGACCCAGTACTTC.

The rearrangement uses TRBV19 and TRBJ1-1, with 7 bases matching TRBD1. The junction had 7 bases not matched to a gene; V was cut back by 3 bases and J by 6 bases. Per the germline V gene, CDR1 is LNHDA and CDR2 is SQIVND (reference sequence). The length of the CDR3 is 14 residues. CDR3 region: CASSMFRGIPEAFF. As DNA, the CDR3 is TGTGCCAGTAGTATGTTCAGGGGGATCCCTGAAGCTTTCTTT.

The chain has TRBV11-2 and TRBJ1-4; D is possibly TRBD1 (5 bases). V was cut by 1 base and J by 7 bases, with 10 bases left in between. CDR1 is SGHAT and CDR2 is FQNNGV in the germline V gene. The CDR3 has 14 residues. This chain's CDR3 is CASSLVGDGEKLFF. The CDR3 nucleotides read TGTGCCAGCAGCTTAGTAGGGGATGGTGAAAAACTGTTTTTT.

The V and J genes are TRBV5-1 and TRBJ2-5; TRBD1 might be the D (5 bases). Germline V gives CDR1 SGHRS, CDR2 YFSETQ. The CDR3 totals 14 residues. With 4 bases removed from V and 0 bases from J, the gap between germline ends came to 10 bases. The CDR3: CASSQGADQETQYF. In DNA form, the CDR3 reads TGCGCCAGCAGCCAAGGGGCGGACCAAGAGACCCAGTACTTC.

The chain uses TRBV20-1 and TRBJ2-7, with D perhaps assigned TRBD1 or TRBD2 (5 bases each). The CDR3 totals 11 residues. Germline V CDR1 and CDR2: DFQATT, SNEGSKA (reference sequence). Trimming removed 5 bases from V and 6 bases from J, with 11 bases in between. CDR3 loop: CSAGTYGEQYF. The CDR3, as DNA: TGCAGTGCTGGGACGTACGGCGAGCAGTACTTC.

CDR3 DNA: TGTGCCAGCAGCTTAGAGAAAGGAGGGGGAAAACTGTTTTTT. It encodes CASSLEKGGGKLFF. The V and J genes are TRBV7-2 and TRBJ1-4, with D possibly TRBD1 on 6 matching bases. V lost 1 base, J lost 10 bases, and 13 bases lay in between. The CDR3 loop spans 14 amino acids. Germline V lookup: CDR1 SGHTA, CDR2 FQGNSA.

The table lists this clone with a few counts. V and J are TRBV19 and TRBJ1-2, with 7 bases identical to TRBD1. The CDR3 runs to 14 residues. Germline values: CDR1 LNHDA, CDR2 SQIVND (reference sequence). Losses at the gene ends were 3 bases for V and 3 bases for J; bases not matched to a gene: 4. CDR3 in amino acids: CASSMGGGYYGYTF. Written as DNA, the CDR3 is TGTGCCAGTAGTATGGGAGGGGGCTACTATGGCTACACCTTC.

The chain uses TRBV4-1 and TRBJ2-1; D gene uncertain. Trimming removed 1 base at V and 1 base at J, with 17 bases between. The CDR3 consists of 18 residues. Germline CDR1 is MGHRA and CDR2 is YSYEKL. In DNA, the CDR3 is TGCGCCAGCAGCCAAGTCGATATGGGTCTCGCGTCCTACAATGAGCAGTTCTTC. It yields the protein CASSQVDMGLASYNEQFF.

This clone was observed a few times. The chain combines TRBV5-5 with TRBJ1-6; D is ambiguous. Germline loops: CDR1 SGHKS, CDR2 YYEKEE (reference sequence). The CDR3 covers 15 residues. V dropped 0 bases and J dropped 9 bases, with 13 bases sitting between them. CDR3 region: CASSLAYEGSSPLHF. CDR3 DNA: TGTGCCAGCAGCTTGGCCTATGAAGGGAGTTCACCCCTCCACTTT.

This clone has more than one count but fewer than ten. CDR3 residues: CAISPGGEANEKLFF. The CDR3 DNA is TGTGCCATCAGTCCCGGGGGAGAGGCTAATGAAAAACTGTTTTTT. V usage is TRBV10-3 and J usage is TRBJ1-4, with D perhaps matching TRBD1 (5 bases). Germline CDR1 and CDR2: ENHRY and SYGVKD. This CDR3 is 15 amino acids long. V lost 5 bases and J 3 bases, leaving 13 bases between the germline ends.

The CDR3 DNA follows: TGCGCCAGCAGCCGGGACTATTATACAGATACGCAGTATTTT. Amino acids: CASSRDYYTDTQYF. This sequence joins TRBV5-1 and TRBJ2-3; 7 bases line up with TRBD2. Germline CDR1 is SGHRS and CDR2 is YFSETQ. V lost 4 bases, J lost 3 bases, and 5 bases stayed unmatched. The CDR3 runs 14 residues.

The chain links TRBV7-2 to TRBJ1-2; D is undetermined. The V end lost 2 bases, the J end lost 5 bases, and 12 bases lay between the germline ends. This CDR3 spans 14 amino acids. Germline CDR1 is SGHTA and CDR2 is FQGNSA. CDR3 residues: CASSLTLTGYGYTF. The CDR3 bases are TGTGCCAGCAGCTTAACGTTGACTGGGTATGGCTACACCTTC.

The CDR3 spells CASSQRVKSTEAFF. CDR3 sequence (DNA): TGCGCCAGCAGTCAGAGAGTTAAGAGCACTGAAGCTTTCTTT. This chain joins TRBV23-1 and TRBJ1-1; D is unresolved. TRBV23-1 is flagged as an ORF with uncertain function. CDR3 size: 14 residues. V was pared by 3 bases and J by 4 bases, with 12 bases between.